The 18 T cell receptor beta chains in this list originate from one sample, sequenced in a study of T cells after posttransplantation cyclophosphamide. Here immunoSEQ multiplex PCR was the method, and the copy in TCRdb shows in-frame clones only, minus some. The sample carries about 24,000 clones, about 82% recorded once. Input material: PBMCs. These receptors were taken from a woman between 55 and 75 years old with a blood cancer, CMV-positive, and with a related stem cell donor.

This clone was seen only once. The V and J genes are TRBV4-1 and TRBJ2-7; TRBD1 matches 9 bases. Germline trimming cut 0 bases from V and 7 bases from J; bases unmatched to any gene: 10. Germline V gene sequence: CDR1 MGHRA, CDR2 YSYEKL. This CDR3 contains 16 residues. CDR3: CASSQDMGTGLWEQYF. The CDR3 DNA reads TGCGCCAGCAGCCAAGATATGGGGACAGGGCTTTGGGAGCAGTACTTC.

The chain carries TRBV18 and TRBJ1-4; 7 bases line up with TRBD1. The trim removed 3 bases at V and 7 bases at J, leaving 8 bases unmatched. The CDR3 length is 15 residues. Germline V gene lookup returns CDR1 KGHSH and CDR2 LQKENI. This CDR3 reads CASSPRQGAAEKLFF. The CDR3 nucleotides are TGTGCCAGCTCACCGCGACAGGGAGCGGCTGAAAAACTGTTTTTT.

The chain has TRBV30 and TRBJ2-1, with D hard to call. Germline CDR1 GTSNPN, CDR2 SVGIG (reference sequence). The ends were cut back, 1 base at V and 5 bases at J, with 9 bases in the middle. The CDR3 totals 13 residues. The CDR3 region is CAWSGRLNNEQFF. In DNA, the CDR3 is TGTGCCTGGAGTGGCAGACTTAACAATGAGCAGTTCTTC.

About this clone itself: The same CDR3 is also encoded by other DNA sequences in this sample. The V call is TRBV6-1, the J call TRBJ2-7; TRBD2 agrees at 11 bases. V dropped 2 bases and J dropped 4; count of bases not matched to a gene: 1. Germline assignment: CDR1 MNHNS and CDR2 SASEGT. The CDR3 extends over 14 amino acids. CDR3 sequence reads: CASSELAGGYEQYF. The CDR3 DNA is TGTGCCAGCAGTGAACTAGCGGGAGGTTACGAGCAGTACTTC.

CDR3 in amino acids: CASSTPGLAGANEQFF. DNA of the CDR3: TGTGCCAGCAGCACCCCGGGACTAGCGGGAGCTAATGAGCAGTTCTTC. V and J are TRBV7-3 and TRBJ2-1, with 14 nucleotides matching TRBD2. CDR1 is SGHTA, CDR2 FQGTGA, per germline. The CDR3 spans 16 residues. After removal of 5 bases from V and 7 bases from J, the junction contained 7 bases not matched to a gene. Drawing the rest from reference TRBV7-3 and TRBJ2-1, the complete variable domain is GAGVSQTPSNKVTEKGKYVELRCDPISGHTALYWYRQSLGQGPEFLIYFQGTGAADDSGLPNDRFFAVRPEGSVSTLKIQRTERGDSAVYLCASSTPGLAGANEQFFGPGTRLTVL.

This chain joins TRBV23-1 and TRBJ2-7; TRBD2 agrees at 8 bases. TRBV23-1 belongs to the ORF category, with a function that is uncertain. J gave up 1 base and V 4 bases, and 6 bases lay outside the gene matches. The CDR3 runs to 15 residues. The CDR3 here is CASSPPGGPSYEQYF. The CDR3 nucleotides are TGCGCCAGCAGTCCCCCGGGAGGGCCTTCCTACGAGCAGTACTTC.

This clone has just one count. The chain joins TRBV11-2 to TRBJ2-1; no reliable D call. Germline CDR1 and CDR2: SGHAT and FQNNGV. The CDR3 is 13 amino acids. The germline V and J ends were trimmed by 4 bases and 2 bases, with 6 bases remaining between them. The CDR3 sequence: CASSSVTYNEQFF. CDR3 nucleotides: TGTGCCAGCAGCTCTGTTACCTACAATGAGCAGTTCTTC.

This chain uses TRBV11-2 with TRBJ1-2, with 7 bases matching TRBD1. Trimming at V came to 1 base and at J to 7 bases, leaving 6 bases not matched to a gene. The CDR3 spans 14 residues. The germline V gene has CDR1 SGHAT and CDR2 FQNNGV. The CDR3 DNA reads TGTGCCAGCAGCTTAGGCAGGGGGTTTGGTGGCTACACCTTC. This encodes CASSLGRGFGGYTF. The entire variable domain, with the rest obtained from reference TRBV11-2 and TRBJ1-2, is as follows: EAGVAQSPRYKIIEKRQSVAFWCNPISGHATLYWYQQILGQGPKLLIQFQNNGVVDDSQLPKDRFSAERLKGVDSTLKIQPAKLEDSAVYLCASSLGRGFGGYTFGSGTRLTVV.

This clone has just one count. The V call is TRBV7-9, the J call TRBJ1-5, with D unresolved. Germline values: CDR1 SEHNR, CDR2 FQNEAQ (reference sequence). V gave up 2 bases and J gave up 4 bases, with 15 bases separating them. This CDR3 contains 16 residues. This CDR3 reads CASSLWGGRGNQPQHF. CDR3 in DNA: TGTGCCAGCAGCTTATGGGGAGGCCGCGGAAATCAGCCCCAGCATTTT.

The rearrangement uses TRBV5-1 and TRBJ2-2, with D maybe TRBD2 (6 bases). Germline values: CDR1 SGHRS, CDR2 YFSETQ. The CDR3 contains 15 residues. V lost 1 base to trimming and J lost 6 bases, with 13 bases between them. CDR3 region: CASSLSGERAGELFF. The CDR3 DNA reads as TGCGCCAGCAGCTTGTCGGGGGAAAGAGCCGGGGAGCTGTTTTTT.

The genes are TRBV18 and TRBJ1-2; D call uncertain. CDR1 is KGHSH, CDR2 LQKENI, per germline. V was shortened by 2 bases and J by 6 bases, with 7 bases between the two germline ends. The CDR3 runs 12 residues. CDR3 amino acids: CASSPTGDGYTF. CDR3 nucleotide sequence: TGTGCCAGCTCACCAACCGGGGATGGCTACACCTTC.

The CDR3 is CASGQNNSPLHF. As DNA, the CDR3 is TGTGCGTCGGGACAGAATAATTCACCCCTCCACTTT. The genes are TRBV19 and TRBJ1-6; 7 bases line up with TRBD1. Germline V gene data show CDR1 as LNHDA and CDR2 as SQIVND (reference sequence). This CDR3 spans 12 amino acids.

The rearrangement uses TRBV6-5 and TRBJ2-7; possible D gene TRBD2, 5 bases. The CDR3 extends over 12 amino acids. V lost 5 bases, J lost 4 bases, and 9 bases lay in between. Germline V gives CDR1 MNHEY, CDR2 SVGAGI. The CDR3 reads CASSPGEYEQYF. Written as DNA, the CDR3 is TGTGCCAGCAGTCCCGGGGAGTACGAGCAGTACTTC.

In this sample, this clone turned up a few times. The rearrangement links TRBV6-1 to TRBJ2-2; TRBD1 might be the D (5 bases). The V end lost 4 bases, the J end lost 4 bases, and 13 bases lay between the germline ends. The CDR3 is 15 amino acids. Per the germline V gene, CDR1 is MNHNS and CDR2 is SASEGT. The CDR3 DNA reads TGTGCCAGCAGTGCAAGCAGGGCGGCCACCGGGGAGCTGTTTTTT. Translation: CASSASRAATGELFF.

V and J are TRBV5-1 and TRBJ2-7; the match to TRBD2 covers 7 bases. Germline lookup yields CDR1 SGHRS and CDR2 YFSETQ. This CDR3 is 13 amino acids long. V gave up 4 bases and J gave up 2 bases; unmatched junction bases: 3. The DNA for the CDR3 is TGCGCCAGCAGCGGCGGGACTACCTACGAGCAGTACTTC. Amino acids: CASSGGTTYEQYF.

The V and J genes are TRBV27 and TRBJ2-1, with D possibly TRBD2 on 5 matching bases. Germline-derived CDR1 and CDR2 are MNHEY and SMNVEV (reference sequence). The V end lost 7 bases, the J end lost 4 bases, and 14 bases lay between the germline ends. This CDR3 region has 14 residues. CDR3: CASNSGAWYNEQFF. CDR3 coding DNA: TGTGCCAGCAACAGCGGTGCTTGGTACAATGAGCAGTTCTTC.

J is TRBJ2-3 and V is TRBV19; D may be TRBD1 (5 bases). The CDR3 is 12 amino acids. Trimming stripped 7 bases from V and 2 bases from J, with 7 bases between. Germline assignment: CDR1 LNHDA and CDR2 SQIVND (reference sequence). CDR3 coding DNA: TGTGCCAGTAAGGGGCACACAGATACGCAGTATTTT. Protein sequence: CASKGHTDTQYF.

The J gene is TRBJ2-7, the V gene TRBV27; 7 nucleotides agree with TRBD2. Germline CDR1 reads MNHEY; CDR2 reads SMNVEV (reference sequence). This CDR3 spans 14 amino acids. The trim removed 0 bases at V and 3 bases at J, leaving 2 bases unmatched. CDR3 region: CASSLSPSGYEQYF. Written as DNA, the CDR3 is TGTGCCAGCAGTTTATCGCCTAGCGGCTACGAGCAGTACTTC.